Listed here are 14 T cell receptor beta chains from one sample, sequenced in a study of shared clonotypes between healthy human individuals. Repertoires were generated with immunoSEQ multiplex PCR, while TCRdb's copy carries only in-frame clones and drops some. The sample records about 490,000 clones, 70% to 80% being singletons. The material sequenced was PBMCs. The source is a woman in her 40s in good health. Some clones in this sample may be carry-over from other donors' samples.

V and J are TRBV6-6 and TRBJ1-5; D unresolved. The germline V gene has CDR1 MNHNY and CDR2 SVGAGI (reference sequence). The germline V and J ends were trimmed by 4 bases and 1 base, with 2 bases remaining between them. The CDR3 is 12 amino acids. The CDR3 DNA reads as TGTGCCAGCAGTTTAAGCAATCAGCCCCAGCATTTT. Translated, it gives CASSLSNQPQHF.

This clone came up a few times. The genes are TRBV7-3 and TRBJ2-1; 9 bases match TRBD2. This CDR3 is built from 16 residues. CDR1 is SGHTA and CDR2 is FQGTGA in the germline V gene. Trimming cost V 1 base and J 4 bases; bases outside gene matches: 5. The CDR3 protein is CASSLMSSGSYNEQFF. As DNA, the CDR3 is TGTGCCAGCAGCTTAATGAGTAGCGGGAGTTACAATGAGCAGTTCTTC.

The genes are TRBV2 and TRBJ2-7, with 9 bases aligning to TRBD1. The trim removed 6 bases at V and 5 bases at J, leaving 5 bases unmatched. Looked up from germline, CDR1 is SNHLY and CDR2 is FYNNEI. The length of the CDR3 is 13 residues. CDR3 region: CASSQQGADEQYF. The CDR3 DNA is TGTGCCAGCAGCCAACAGGGGGCCGACGAGCAGTACTTC. Full variable domain (rest looked up from reference TRBV2 and TRBJ2-7): EPEVTQTPSHQVTQMGQEVILRCVPISNHLYFYWYRQILGQKVEFLVSFYNNEISEKSEIFDDQFSVERPDGSNFTLKIRSTKLEDSAMYFCASSQQGADEQYFGPGTRLTVT.

The V gene is TRBV28, the J gene TRBJ1-2; D gene uncertain. Trimming cost V 5 bases and J 1 base, with 5 bases left between them. Germline V lookup: CDR1 MDHEN, CDR2 SYDVKM. The CDR3 is 12 amino acids. The CDR3 coding sequence is TGTGCCAGCAGTCCGAATAACTATGGCTACACCTTC. Its translation is CASSPNNYGYTF.

V usage is TRBV11-2 and J usage is TRBJ2-3; the D gene is possibly TRBD1 (5 bases). The V gene lost 6 bases and the J gene lost 4 bases, with 14 bases spanning the gap. In germline, CDR1 is SGHAT, CDR2 FQNNGV. This CDR3 is 14 amino acids long. The chain's CDR3 is CASRWGRVADTQYF. CDR3 DNA: TGTGCCAGCAGGTGGGGCAGGGTCGCAGATACGCAGTATTTT.

The V call is TRBV9, the J call TRBJ2-1; D unresolved. The CDR3 spans 12 residues. With 0 bases removed from V and 5 bases from J, the gap between germline ends came to 3 bases. Per germline, CDR1 SGDLS and CDR2 YYNGEE. CDR3 DNA: TGTGCCAGCAGCGTAGATAACAATGAGCAGTTCTTC. Its protein is CASSVDNNEQFF. The variable domain in full, completed from reference TRBV9 and TRBJ2-1, reads DSGVTQTPKHLITATGQRVTLRCSPRSGDLSVYWYQQSLDQGLQFLIQYYNGEERAKGNILERFSAQQFPDLHSELNLSSLELGDSALYFCASSVDNNEQFFGPGTRLTVL.

A remark on this clone: The same CDR3 arises from other DNA sequences in this sample as well. CDR3 nucleotides: TGCAGCGCCCGGACAGGGGATGGCAATCAGCCCCAGCATTTT. Translation gives CSARTGDGNQPQHF. This sequence joins TRBV29-1 and TRBJ1-5; 9 nucleotides agree with TRBD1. The length of the CDR3 is 14 residues. After removal of 7 bases from V and 2 bases from J, the junction contained 6 bases not matched to a gene. Germline V gene lookup returns CDR1 SQVTM and CDR2 ANQGSEA.

This clone has just one count. In nucleotides, the CDR3 is TGTGCCAGCAGCGGAGGGAACGAGCAGTTCTTC. This sequence encodes CASSGGNEQFF. The rearrangement joins TRBV28 to TRBJ2-1; tentative D call: TRBD2 (6 bases). Between the trimmed V and J ends, which lost 6 bases and 10 bases, there was a span of 10 bases. Germline assignment: CDR1 MDHEN and CDR2 SYDVKM. CDR3 length: 11 residues.

This clone was found once. The V call is TRBV5-4, the J call TRBJ2-1; D is undetermined. The ends were cut back, 3 bases at V and 0 bases at J, with 10 bases in the middle. The CDR3 length is 15 residues. Germline CDR1 is SGHNT and CDR2 is YYREEE (reference sequence). CDR3 amino acids: CASSSIIGSYNEQFF. CDR3 sequence (DNA): TGTGCCAGCAGCTCCATAATAGGCTCCTACAATGAGCAGTTCTTC.

This chain joins TRBV11-2 and TRBJ2-7; 15 bases are shared with TRBD2. The CDR3 has 17 amino acids. The V segment lost 4 bases and the J segment 4 bases; nucleotides outside the gene matches: 8. Germline CDR1 and CDR2: SGHAT and FQNNGV. CDR3 bases: TGTGCCAGCAGCTCCTTAAGGACTAGCGGGAGGGTGTACGAGCAGTACTTC. It codes for CASSSLRTSGRVYEQYF.

The chain recombines TRBV5-8 with TRBJ2-3; D might be TRBD1 (6 bases). V dropped 0 bases and J dropped 1 base, with 6 bases sitting between them. Germline V gene lookup returns CDR1 SGHTS and CDR2 YDEGEE. The CDR3 has 14 amino acids. The CDR3, as DNA: TGTGCCAGCAGCTTGGACAGGGGCACAGATACGCAGTATTTT. This gives the protein CASSLDRGTDTQYF.

The chain is built from TRBV7-3 and TRBJ2-3, with TRBD2 as a possible D gene (5 bases). Per germline, CDR1 SGHTA and CDR2 FQGTGA. Between the trimmed V and J ends, which lost 3 bases and 5 bases, there was a span of 9 bases. The CDR3 sequence is 13 residues long. CDR3 in amino acids: CASSFQGGDTQYF. As DNA, the CDR3 is TGTGCCAGCAGCTTTCAAGGAGGAGATACGCAGTATTTT.

V and J are TRBV18 and TRBJ2-5, with D perhaps matching TRBD1 (6 bases). Germline values: CDR1 KGHSH, CDR2 LQKENI. The V end lost 4 bases, the J end lost 5 bases, and 11 bases lay between the germline ends. The CDR3 sequence is 13 residues long. The CDR3 reads CASSRQARETQYF. Here the CDR3 DNA reads TGTGCCAGCTCACGACAGGCGCGGGAGACCCAGTACTTC. Full variable domain (rest looked up from reference TRBV18 and TRBJ2-5): NAGVMQNPRHLVRRRGQEARLRCSPMKGHSHVYWYRQLPEEGLKFMVYLQKENIIDESGMPKERFSAEFPKEGPSILRIQQVVRGDSAAYFCASSRQARETQYFGPGTRLLVL.

The chain carries TRBV6-6 and TRBJ2-7; 8 nucleotides agree with TRBD2. The junction had 5 bases not matched to a gene; V was cut back by 6 bases and J by 1 base. Germline CDR1 reads MNHNY; CDR2 reads SVGAGI (reference sequence). The CDR3 runs 14 residues. CDR3 protein: CASSPGGQSYEQYF. The DNA of the CDR3 is TGTGCCAGCAGCCCGGGAGGGCAATCCTACGAGCAGTACTTC.